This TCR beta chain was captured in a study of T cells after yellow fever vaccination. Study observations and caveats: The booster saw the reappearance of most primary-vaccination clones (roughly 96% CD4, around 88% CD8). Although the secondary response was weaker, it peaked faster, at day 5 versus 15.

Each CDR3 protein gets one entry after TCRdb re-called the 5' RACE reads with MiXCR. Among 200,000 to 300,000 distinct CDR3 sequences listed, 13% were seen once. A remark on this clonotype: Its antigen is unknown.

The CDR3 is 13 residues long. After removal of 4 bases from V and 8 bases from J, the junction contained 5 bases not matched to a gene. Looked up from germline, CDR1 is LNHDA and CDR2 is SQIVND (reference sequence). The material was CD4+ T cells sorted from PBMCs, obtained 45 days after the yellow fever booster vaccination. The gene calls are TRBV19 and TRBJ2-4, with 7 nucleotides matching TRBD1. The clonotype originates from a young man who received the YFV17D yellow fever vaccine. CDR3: CASSTNRGYIQYF. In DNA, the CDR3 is TGTGCCAGTAGTACCAACAGGGGTTACATTCAGTACTTC.